Listed below are T cell receptor beta chains from one sample, sequenced in a study of identical twins. TCRdb re-analysed the 5' RACE reads in MiXCR, keeping a single row per CDR3 protein. The data hold 310,000 or so distinct CDR3 sequences, with 7.5% to 9.5% observed a single time. The same specimen was also included in a second study, on yellow fever vaccine responses in identical twins.

The sequenced sample was CD8+ T cells sorted from blood. These receptors originate from a woman younger than 30 in good health. The CDR3 runs from the conserved cysteine through the conserved F or W. The D gene is left open where the match is weak.

CDR3 protein	D gene	V gene	J gene
CAWIGAHFEAFF	NA	TRBV30	TRBJ1-1
CSARDLYRGGGPYEQYF	NA	TRBV20-1	TRBJ2-7
CASSFTGTQETQYF	NA	TRBV7-6	TRBJ2-5
CASSLLSGAQETQYF	NA	TRBV7-9	TRBJ2-5
CASSPRRGSYKADTQYF	NA	TRBV7-2	TRBJ2-3
CSVLAQGAYEQFF	TRBD1	TRBV29-1	TRBJ2-1
CASSQAWGQNNEQFF	NA	TRBV14	TRBJ2-1
CASSGPPLPETQYF	NA	TRBV7-9	TRBJ2-5
CASSLGYRVNEQFF	NA	TRBV12-3/TRBV12-4	TRBJ2-1
CASSQGEADTQYF	NA	TRBV3-1	TRBJ2-3
CASSQVWSRRRGGTEAFF	NA	TRBV3-1	TRBJ1-1
CASSFHTYEQYF	NA	TRBV28	TRBJ2-7
CASSDRTSINEQFF	TRBD2	TRBV6-4	TRBJ2-1
CASTGLYYGYTF	NA	TRBV7-9	TRBJ1-2
CASSPIPTDTQYF	NA	TRBV18	TRBJ2-3
CSVEDWFISGRLDTQYF	TRBD2	TRBV29-1	TRBJ2-3
CATSRDLGDYNEQFF	NA	TRBV15	TRBJ2-1
CASSHWGQGSTNEKLFF	TRBD1	TRBV4-2	TRBJ1-4
CSAIGEGRVTGELFF	TRBD2	TRBV20-1	TRBJ2-2
CASRDNEQFF	NA	TRBV28	TRBJ2-1
CASSQTFEGSQPQHF	NA	TRBV6-1	TRBJ1-5
CASSQEWSVGGRDTQYF	NA	TRBV4-3	TRBJ2-3
CASRSDRENTGELFF	TRBD1	TRBV7-6	TRBJ2-2
CASSLTSGTSYEQYF	TRBD2	TRBV7-9	TRBJ2-7
CATSDPDSPTDTQYF	NA	TRBV24-1	TRBJ2-3
CASSPVTWANTGELFF	NA	TRBV18	TRBJ2-2
CASIGGFSGNTIYF	NA	TRBV28	TRBJ1-3
CASSLTGLAETQYF	NA	TRBV27	TRBJ2-5
CASSDGVNEQFF	NA	TRBV6-4	TRBJ2-1